One and the same sample provided the 16 T cell receptor beta chains below, sequenced in a study of blood T cell repertoires in COVID-19. Assay: immunoSEQ multiplex PCR; the TCRdb copy retains only in-frame clones and omits some. The data show more than 300,000 clones, 90% to 95% seen once. The specimen was PBMCs or T cells enriched from blood (not recorded which). These receptors were collected from a woman aged 30 to 39 who had been exposed to COVID-19.

V gene TRBV6-5 combines with J gene TRBJ2-1; D not resolved. V shed 2 bases and J shed 9 bases, with 5 bases lying between them. Germline lookup yields CDR1 MNHEY and CDR2 SVGAGI. The CDR3 is 11 amino acids. CDR3 region: CASSYIREQFF. Here the CDR3 DNA reads TGTGCCAGCAGTTACATCCGTGAGCAGTTCTTC.

The CDR3 is CASSSSGFLSYGYTF. CDR3 nucleotide sequence: TGTGCCAGCAGTTCCTCAGGGTTTCTGAGCTATGGCTACACCTTC. The rearrangement uses TRBV27 and TRBJ1-2, with TRBD1 as a possible D gene (5 bases). V was clipped by 4 bases and J by 4 bases, with 16 bases between them. The CDR3 runs 15 residues. Germline CDR1 is MNHEY and CDR2 is SMNVEV (reference sequence).

This chain joins TRBV4-3 and TRBJ1-1; 10 bases align to TRBD1. This CDR3 contains 15 residues. V lost 3 bases and J lost 5; bases outside the gene matches: 6. CDR1 and CDR2 from the germline V gene are LGHNA and YSLEER. The CDR3: CASSHVDRGRTEAFF. In DNA form, the CDR3 reads TGCGCCAGCAGCCACGTAGACAGGGGGCGAACTGAAGCTTTCTTT.

The V gene is TRBV7-9, the J gene TRBJ1-1; 7 positions agree with TRBD1. This CDR3 is built from 13 residues. Germline-derived CDR1 and CDR2 are SEHNR and FQNEAQ (reference sequence). V gave up 4 bases and J gave up 6 bases; unmatched junction bases: 5. CDR3 loop: CASSSRQGAEAFF. The CDR3 DNA follows: TGTGCCAGCAGCTCCAGACAGGGCGCTGAAGCTTTCTTT.

The chain links TRBV19 to TRBJ1-1, with D tentatively TRBD1 (5 bases). Germline CDR1 and CDR2: LNHDA and SQIVND (reference sequence). The length of the CDR3 is 15 residues. V gave up 7 bases and J gave up 3 bases, with 18 bases separating them. In DNA form, the CDR3 reads TGTGCCAGTAATCCCCTGGCAGGGATCTACACTGAAGCTTTCTTT. Translating gives CASNPLAGIYTEAFF.

This chain uses TRBV2 with TRBJ2-3, with TRBD2 identical over 8 bases. Losses at the gene ends were 7 bases for V and 3 bases for J; bases not matched to a gene: 9. This CDR3 comprises 15 residues. Germline CDR1 reads SNHLY; CDR2 reads FYNNEI. CDR3 amino acids: CASTSMAGGTDTQYF. The CDR3 region has the DNA TGTGCCAGCACCTCAATGGCGGGGGGAACAGATACGCAGTATTTT.

Details on this clone: This sample also contains other DNA sequences that code for the same CDR3. The rearrangement joins TRBV12-3 or TRBV12-4 to TRBJ1-2; weak D call: TRBD1 (5 bases). The CDR3 runs 13 residues. V lost 6 bases to trimming and J lost 3 bases, with 11 bases between them. The CDR3, as DNA: TGTGCCAGCAGCCTGGGCAGGGACTATGGCTACACCTTC. It translates to CASSLGRDYGYTF.

This clone was found once. The chain has TRBV27 and TRBJ1-2; D ambiguous. Per the germline V gene, CDR1 is MNHEY and CDR2 is SMNVEV (reference sequence). The CDR3 is 13 residues long. The ends were cut back, 6 bases at V and 5 bases at J, with 13 bases in the middle. CDR3 residues: CASSPGSHYGYTF. The CDR3 DNA reads as TGTGCCAGCAGCCCGGGAAGTCATTATGGCTACACCTTC.

Written as DNA, the CDR3 is TGCGCCAGCGGTTCCTCGCCTAGCGGGGTGTGGGAGCAGTACTTC. Translating gives CASGSSPSGVWEQYF. The V call is TRBV4-1, the J call TRBJ2-7, with 9 positions matching TRBD2. The CDR3 runs 15 residues. Germline-derived CDR1 and CDR2 are MGHRA and YSYEKL. Trimming removed 8 bases from V and 7 bases from J; junction bases left unmatched: 15.

The CDR3, as DNA: TGTGCCAGCAGCCAGGAAACAGGGGGCAGGGGCTACACCTTC. The encoded protein is CASSQETGGRGYTF. The V and J genes are TRBV4-2 and TRBJ1-2; 9 bases are shared with TRBD1. This CDR3 region has 14 residues. Germline V gene data show CDR1 as LGHNA and CDR2 as YNFKEQ. V lost 3 bases, J lost 8 bases, and 7 bases stayed unmatched.

This clone was found once. The rearrangement uses TRBV7-2 and TRBJ2-7, with D uncertain. V lost 5 bases and J lost 3, with 8 bases in between. The CDR3 is 12 amino acids. Germline CDR1 and CDR2: SGHTA and FQGNSA. CDR3 sequence (DNA): TGTGCCAGCAGCCCCCTCGGCTACGAGCAGTACTTC. This gives the protein CASSPLGYEQYF.

The V and J genes are TRBV3-1 (or the pseudogene TRBV3-2) and TRBJ1-2; no firm D call. This CDR3 comprises 15 residues. CDR1 is LGHDT, CDR2 YNNKEL, per germline (reference sequence). V dropped 2 bases and J dropped 2 bases, with 12 bases sitting between them. CDR3 region: CASSQLRGRNYGYTF. CDR3 nucleotides: TGTGCCAGCAGCCAACTTCGAGGCCGAAACTATGGCTACACCTTC.

The chain links TRBV6-5 to TRBJ1-2; 8 nucleotides align to TRBD1. The ends lost 5 bases at V and 7 bases at J; junction bases unmatched: 9. From germline, CDR1 is MNHEY and CDR2 SVGAGI. There are 14 residues in the CDR3. The CDR3 region is CASSILPGGGGYTF. CDR3 nucleotide sequence: TGTGCCAGCAGTATACTTCCAGGGGGCGGTGGCTACACCTTC.

With respect to this clone: The same CDR3 also results from other DNA sequences found in this sample. This chain links TRBV5-1 with TRBJ1-2; 7 positions match TRBD1. The CDR3 loop spans 13 amino acids. Germline values: CDR1 SGHRS, CDR2 YFSETQ. V lost 0 bases, J lost 5 bases, and 1 base stayed unmatched. CDR3 residues: CASSLEGQYGYTF. DNA of the CDR3: TGCGCCAGCAGCTTGGAGGGACAGTATGGCTACACCTTC.

The J gene is TRBJ2-3, the V gene TRBV5-1, with no clear D. Trimming shortened V by 4 bases and J by 4 bases, and 19 bases separated the two germline ends. CDR1 is SGHRS and CDR2 is YFSETQ in the germline V gene. The CDR3 has 16 residues. The CDR3 is CASSPVEATVADTQYF. The CDR3, as DNA: TGCGCCAGCAGCCCGGTCGAGGCCACGGTGGCAGATACGCAGTATTTT.

This clone was counted a single time. V and J are TRBV30 and TRBJ2-5; a weak D match, TRBD2 (5 bases). The germline CDR1 and CDR2 sequences are GTSNPN and SVGIG (reference sequence). The CDR3 contains 11 residues. V was clipped by 0 bases and J by 7 bases, with 6 bases between them. The CDR3 nucleotides read TGTGCCTGGAGTGTCGCGGGGACCCAGTACTTC. Translating it yields CAWSVAGTQYF. Full variable domain (remainder filled in from reference TRBV30 and TRBJ2-5): SQTIHQWPATLVQPVGSPLSLECTVEGTSNPNLYWYRQAAGRGLQLLFYSVGIGQISSEVPQNLSASRPQDRQFILSSKKLLLSDSGFYLCAWSVAGTQYFGPGTRLLVL.